The source of this T cell receptor (beta chain) is a study of blood T cell repertoires in COVID-19. Study background: Sites across the United States, Italy and Spain contributed samples from acute and convalescent COVID-19. PBMCs, B-cell-depleted T cells, or T cells were the source of the cDNA or gDNA that made up the material.

CDR1 and CDR2 from the germline V gene are SGHTA and FQGNSA. This CDR3 has 17 residues. The V and J ends lost 2 bases and 1 base respectively, with 15 bases between them. Original handling: From reference gene primer amplification, estimates of nucleated cell counts were derived. The method was immunoSEQ multiplex PCR; TCRdb's version includes in-frame clones alone and lacks a portion of them. V and J calls and clone size follow that table, whereas D and trimming were derived from the DNA. The data hold some 33,000 clones, with about 90% observed a single time. The chain employs TRBV7-2 and TRBJ2-4; tentative D call: TRBD2 (7 bases). The sequencing sample was made of peripheral blood. This receptor was obtained from a man aged 55 to 70 with acute or convalescent COVID-19. The CDR3 DNA follows: TGTGCCAGCAGCTTAAGGGGGAGCGGGAAGGCCAAAAACATTCAGTACTTC. Amino acid sequence: CASSLRGSGKAKNIQYF.